Given below is one TCR beta chain in context. This sample was included in a study of blood T cell repertoires in COVID-19. Repertoires were generated with immunoSEQ multiplex PCR, while TCRdb's copy carries only in-frame clones and drops some. The sample includes about 300,000 clones, 86% of them seen just once. CDR1 is LGHDT and CDR2 is YNNKEL in the germline V gene (reference sequence). The CDR3 contains 16 residues. Trimming took 1 base from V and 7 from J; bases not matched to a gene: 12. Clinical histories supplied by participants themselves formed the basis of cohort assignment. What the recovered Cohort 3 donors had was two negative PCRs, clearance, or symptom resolution.

Sequenced input: PBMCs or T cells enriched from blood (not recorded which). This receptor was obtained from a young man who had recovered from COVID-19. V gene TRBV3-1 (or the pseudogene TRBV3-2) combines with J gene TRBJ1-2; 7 nucleotides match TRBD1. DNA of the CDR3: TGTGCCAGCAGCCAAGGCCAACAGGGGTTTGGGGGTGGCTACACCTTC. Protein sequence: CASSQGQQGFGGGYTF.